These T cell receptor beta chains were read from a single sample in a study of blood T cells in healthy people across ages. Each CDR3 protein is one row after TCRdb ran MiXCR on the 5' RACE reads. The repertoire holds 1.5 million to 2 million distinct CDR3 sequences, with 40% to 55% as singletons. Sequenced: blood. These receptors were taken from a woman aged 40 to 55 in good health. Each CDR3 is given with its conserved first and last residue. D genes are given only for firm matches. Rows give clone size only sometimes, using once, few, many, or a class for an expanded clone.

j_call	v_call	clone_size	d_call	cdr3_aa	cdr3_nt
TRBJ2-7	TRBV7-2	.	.	CASSLGPGVIYEQYF	TGCGCCAGCAGCTTAGGGCCAGGGGTTATATACGAGCAGTACTTC
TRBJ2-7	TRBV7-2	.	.	CASSPLGRLLSYEQYF	TGTGCCAGCAGCCCCCTCGGGCGGCTTCTGTCCTACGAGCAGTACTTC
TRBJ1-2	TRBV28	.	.	CASSFGQAGTF	TGTGCCAGCAGTTTTGGGCAGGCTGGCACCTTC
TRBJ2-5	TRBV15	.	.	CATSRPRVQDWKEETQYF	TGTGCCACCAGCAGGCCGAGAGTTCAGGACTGGAAGGAAGAGACCCAGTACTTC
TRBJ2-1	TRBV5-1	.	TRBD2	CASSLRLAGALNNELFF	TGCGCCAGCAGCTTGCGACTAGCGGGGGCGTTAAACAATGAGCTGTTCTTC
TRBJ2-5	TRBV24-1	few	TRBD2	CATSDFPAGGQETQYF	TGTGCCACCAGTGATTTTCCAGCGGGGGGACAAGAGACCCAGTACTTC
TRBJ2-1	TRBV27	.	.	CASSLIPENEQFF	TGTGCCAGCAGTTTGATCCCGGAGAATGAGCAGTTCTTC
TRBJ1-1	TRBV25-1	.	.	CASSVKLNTEAFF	TGTGCCAGCAGTGTAAAGCTGAACACTGAAGCTTTCTTT
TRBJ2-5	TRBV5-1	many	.	CASSLAAGEETQYF	TGTGCCAGCAGCTTAGCGGCAGGGGAAGAGACCCAGTACTTC
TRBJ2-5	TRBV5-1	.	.	CASSLVVGTQYNEQYF	TGCGCCAGCAGCTTGGTGGTGGGAACGCAGTACAATGAGCAGTACTTC
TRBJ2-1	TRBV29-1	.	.	CSVHGSNEQFF	TGCAGCGTTCACGGGTCCAATGAGCAGTTCTTC
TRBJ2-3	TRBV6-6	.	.	CASSYSTQGGDTQYF	TGTGCCAGCAGTTACTCGACTCAGGGGGGGGATACGCAGTATTTT
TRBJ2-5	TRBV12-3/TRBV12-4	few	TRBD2	CASRLSGGQETQYF	TGTGCCAGCAGGCTTAGCGGGGGACAAGAGACCCAGTACTTC
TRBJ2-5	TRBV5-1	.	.	CASSSEQETQYF	TGCGCCAGCAGCTCGGAACAAGAGACCCAGTACTTC
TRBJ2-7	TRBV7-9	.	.	CASSLPGQWLYEQYF	TGTGCCAGCAGCTTACCGGGACAATGGCTCTACGAGCAGTACTTC
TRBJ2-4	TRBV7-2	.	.	CASSPTPREQYF	TGTGCCAGCAGTCCCACCCCGAGGGAGCAGTACTTC
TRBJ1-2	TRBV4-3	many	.	CASSQAGTANYGYTF	TGCGCCAGCAGCCAAGCCGGGACGGCTAACTATGGCTACACCTTC
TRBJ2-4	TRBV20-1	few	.	CSALAAKNIQYF	TGCAGTGCTCTAGCAGCCAAAAACATTCAGTACTTC
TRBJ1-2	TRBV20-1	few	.	CSARDDGTFGYTF	TGCAGTGCTAGAGATGACGGGACATTTGGCTACACCTTC
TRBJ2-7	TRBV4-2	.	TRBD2	CASSQDLATSGFSYEQYF	TGTGCCAGCAGCCAAGATCTGGCGACTAGCGGGTTCTCCTACGAGCAGTACTTC
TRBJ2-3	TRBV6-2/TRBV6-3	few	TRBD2	CASRLAGIGTDTQYF	TGTGCCAGCAGACTAGCGGGGATAGGTACAGATACGCAGTATTTT
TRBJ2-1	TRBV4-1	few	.	CASSLFSGTAYNNEQFF	TGCGCCAGCAGCCTATTCTCCGGGACTGCTTACAACAATGAGCAGTTCTTC
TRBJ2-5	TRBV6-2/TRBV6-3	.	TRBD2	CASSYTLAGDGETQYF	TGTGCCAGCAGTTATACCCTAGCGGGAGACGGGGAGACCCAGTACTTC
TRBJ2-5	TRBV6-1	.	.	CASSETRSRETQYF	TGTGCCAGCAGCGAGACTAGATCGCGGGAGACCCAGTACTTC
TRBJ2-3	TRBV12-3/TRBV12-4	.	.	CASNILGDTDTQYF	TGTGCCAGCAACATCTTGGGGGACACAGATACGCAGTATTTT
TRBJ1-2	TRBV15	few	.	CATSRDKGVNYGYTF	TGTGCCACCAGCAGAGATAAAGGGGTTAACTATGGCTACACCTTC
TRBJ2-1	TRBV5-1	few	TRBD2	CASGLLAGGNNEQFF	TGCGCCAGCGGACTTCTAGCGGGGGGAAACAATGAGCAGTTCTTC
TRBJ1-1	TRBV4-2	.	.	CASSQGGVGITEAFF	TGTGCCAGCAGCCAGGGGGGGGTGGGGATCACTGAAGCTTTCTTT
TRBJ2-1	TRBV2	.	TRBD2	CASSALAGGLAEQFF	TGTGCCAGCAGTGCCCTAGCGGGGGGTCTTGCTGAGCAGTTCTTC
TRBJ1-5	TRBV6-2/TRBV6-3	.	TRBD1	CASSGQGMQPQHF	TGTGCCAGCAGCGGACAGGGTATGCAGCCCCAGCATTTT
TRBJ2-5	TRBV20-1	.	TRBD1	CSARQTGGVETQYF	TGCAGTGCTAGACAGACAGGGGGCGTAGAGACCCAGTACTTC
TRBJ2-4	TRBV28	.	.	CASSLVNRALSKNIQYF	TGTGCCAGCAGTTTGGTGAACAGGGCACTTTCCAAAAACATTCAGTACTTC
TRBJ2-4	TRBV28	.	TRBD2	CASGTTSVRDIQYF	TGTGCCAGCGGCACGACTAGCGTGCGTGACATTCAGTACTTC
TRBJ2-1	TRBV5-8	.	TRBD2	CASSLASSGGSYNEQFF	TGTGCCAGCAGCTTGGCCTCTAGCGGGGGCTCCTACAATGAGCAGTTCTTC
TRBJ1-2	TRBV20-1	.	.	CSAGTQGAGYTF	TGCAGTGCTGGAACACAGGGCGCGGGCTACACCTTC
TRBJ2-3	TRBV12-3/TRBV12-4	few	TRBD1	CASSLAYPLQGESTDTQYF	TGTGCCAGCAGTTTAGCGTACCCCTTACAGGGGGAGAGCACAGATACGCAGTATTTT
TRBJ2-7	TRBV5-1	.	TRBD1	CASSLVGQGDYYEQYF	TGCGCCAGCAGCTTGGTAGGACAGGGGGACTACTACGAGCAGTACTTC
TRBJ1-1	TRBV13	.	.	CASSPRSQGNTEAFF	TGTGCCAGCAGCCCCCGTTCCCAAGGGAACACTGAAGCTTTCTTT
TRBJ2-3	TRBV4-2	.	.	CASSQDIRAETQYF	TGTGCCAGCAGCCAAGATATTAGGGCAGAGACGCAGTATTTT
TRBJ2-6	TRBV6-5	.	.	CASSPLSVGANVLTF	TGTGCCAGCAGCCCCTTGAGTGTGGGGGCCAACGTCCTGACTTTC
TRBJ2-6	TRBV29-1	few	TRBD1	CSVEGQSSGANVLTF	TGCAGCGTTGAGGGACAGAGCTCTGGGGCCAACGTCCTGACTTTC
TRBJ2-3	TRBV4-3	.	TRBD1	CASSQDRERDTQYF	TGCGCCAGCAGCCAGGACAGGGAAAGAGATACGCAGTATTTT
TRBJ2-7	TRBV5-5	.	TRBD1	CASSLPRDRGDYEQYF	TGTGCCAGCAGCTTACCCCGGGACAGGGGCGACTACGAGCAGTACTTC
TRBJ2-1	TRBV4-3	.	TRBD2	CASSQDWRGGPGEQFF	TGCGCCAGCAGCCAAGATTGGCGGGGGGGGCCGGGTGAGCAGTTCTTC
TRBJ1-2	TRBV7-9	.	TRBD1	CASSLIPGQTLKYGYTF	TGTGCCAGCAGCCTAATCCCGGGACAGACCTTGAAGTATGGCTACACCTTC
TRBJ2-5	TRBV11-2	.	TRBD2	CASSSGTSGWTQYF	TGTGCCAGCAGCTCCGGGACTAGCGGGTGGACCCAGTACTTC
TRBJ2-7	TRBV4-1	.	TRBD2	CASSQVVLAGDEQYF	TGCGCCAGCAGCCAAGTCGTACTAGCGGGGGACGAGCAGTACTTC
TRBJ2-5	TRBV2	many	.	CASSRLQETQYF	TGTGCCAGCAGCCGCCTCCAAGAGACCCAGTACTTC
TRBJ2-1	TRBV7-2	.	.	CASSLPMMNEQFF	TGTGCCAGCAGCTTACCCATGATGAATGAGCAGTTCTTC
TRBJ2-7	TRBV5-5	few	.	CASTLGGGGYEQYF	TGTGCCAGCACCCTCGGGGGAGGGGGCTACGAGCAGTACTTC
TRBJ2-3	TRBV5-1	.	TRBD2	CASSLRTSQDTQYF	TGCGCCAGCAGCCTTCGGACTAGCCAAGATACGCAGTATTTT
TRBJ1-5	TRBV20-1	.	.	CSASMVQGNQPQHF	TGCAGTGCTAGTATGGTTCAGGGGAATCAGCCCCAGCATTTT
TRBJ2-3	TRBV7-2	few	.	CASSPRRDSDTQYF	TGTGCCAGCAGCCCGCGTCGGGACTCAGATACGCAGTATTTT
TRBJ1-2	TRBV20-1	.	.	CSARGAGVRYGYTF	TGCAGTGCTAGGGGGGCGGGGGTTCGCTATGGCTACACCTTC